Below, 23 T cell receptor beta chains from the same sample are listed, as sequenced in a study of identifying expanded T cells in peripheral blood (dated by TCRdb to about 2019). Libraries were built with the immunoSEQ multiplex PCR assay. TCRdb took over this immuneACCESS table, retaining in-frame rearrangements with V and J assigned. Such tables are incomplete; in checked studies, under half of the missing clones stem from an unresolved V gene, and the remainder is unexplained. The sample contains about 100,000 clones, over 75% of them found a single time. Around 5% of the sample goes to the ten largest clones. Source material: blood. Receptors were obtained from a person aged 18-70 years in good health.

Only one count was recorded for this clone. V gene TRBV10-3 combines with J gene TRBJ2-6; TRBD1 agrees at 8 bases. After removal of 8 bases from V and 0 bases from J, the junction contained 12 bases not matched to a gene. The CDR3 runs 18 residues. Germline V gene sequence: CDR1 ENHRY, CDR2 SYGVKD. The CDR3 reads CAIPGAGGLSSGANVLTF. The CDR3 DNA reads as TGTGCCATCCCGGGGGCAGGGGGCTTGAGCTCTGGGGCCAACGTCCTGACTTTC.

This sequence joins TRBV7-6 and TRBJ2-7; TRBD2 matches at 7 bases. Germline V gene data show CDR1 as SGHVS and CDR2 as FNYEAQ. This CDR3 is 15 amino acids long. V lost 3 bases to trimming and J lost 6 bases; unmatched junction nucleotides: 11. The CDR3 DNA is TGTGCCAGCAGCTTGGACCCCGGGACTACAAGCGAGCAGTACTTC. Its protein product is CASSLDPGTTSEQYF.

This chain joins TRBV14 and TRBJ1-1; maybe TRBD1 (6 bases). CDR3 length: 15 residues. CDR1 is SGHDN and CDR2 is FVKESK in the germline V gene. V was cut by 4 bases and J by 3 bases, with 15 bases left in between. CDR3 DNA sequence: TGTGCCAGCAGCCCCTACGGGACACTAGACACTGAAGCTTTCTTT. Encoded protein: CASSPYGTLDTEAFF.

About this clone itself: The junction departs from germline at one end; a sequencing error may be responsible. The V and J genes are TRBV2 and TRBJ1-1, with D unclear. Per the germline V gene, CDR1 is SNHLY and CDR2 is FYNNEI. This CDR3 contains 17 residues. The CDR3 loop is CASSQANGSPRDTEAFF. For the CDR3, the DNA is TGTGCCAGCAGTCAAGCTAACGGGAGCCCGAGAGACACTGAAGCTTTCTTT.

This chain uses TRBV14 with TRBJ2-2; 7 nucleotides match TRBD1. V lost 4 bases to trimming and J lost 6 bases; unmatched junction nucleotides: 11. Germline CDR1 and CDR2: SGHDN and FVKESK. This CDR3 has 16 residues. CDR3 protein: CASSPSRGPYAGELFF. DNA of the CDR3: TGTGCCAGCAGCCCTAGTAGGGGGCCGTATGCCGGGGAGCTGTTTTTT.

This chain uses TRBV11-1 with TRBJ2-5, with 13 nucleotides matching TRBD2. CDR3 length equals 18 residues. Germline lookup yields CDR1 SGHAT and CDR2 FQDESV (reference sequence). V gave up 2 bases and J gave up 5 bases; unmatched junction bases: 11. The chain's CDR3 is CASSLRTSGRWIGETQYF. CDR3 sequence (DNA): TGTGCCAGCAGCTTAAGGACTAGCGGGAGATGGATTGGGGAGACCCAGTACTTC.

This clone was recorded once. The gene calls are TRBV4-1 and TRBJ2-7; unclear D gene. The germline V gene has CDR1 MGHRA and CDR2 YSYEKL. This CDR3 is built from 13 residues. V was clipped by 4 bases and J by 4 bases, with 11 bases between them. The CDR3 DNA reads TGCGCCAGCAGCCCCATAAACGCGTACGAGCAGTACTTC. Its protein product is CASSPINAYEQYF.

This clone was recorded a few times. DNA for the CDR3: TGTGCCAGCAGCTTAGCGGGTTCCCTCGACTATGGCTACACCTTC. Protein: CASSLAGSLDYGYTF. V is TRBV7-9 and J is TRBJ1-2; D is uncertain. V dropped 0 bases and J dropped 3 bases, with 11 bases sitting between them. CDR3 length equals 15 residues. Looked up from germline, CDR1 is SEHNR and CDR2 is FQNEAQ (reference sequence).

This clone occurred a few times. This chain connects TRBV14 to TRBJ1-5; D gene uncertain. This CDR3 contains 12 residues. The ends were cut back, 2 bases at V and 7 bases at J, with 6 bases in the middle. From germline, CDR1 is SGHDN and CDR2 FVKESK. The CDR3 bases are TGTGCCAGCAGCCAACCAGGCCAGCCCCAGCATTTT. Its translation is CASSQPGQPQHF.

The CDR3 nucleotides read TGTGCCAGTACGGGGTACATGAACACTGAAGCTTTCTTT. It is translated as CASTGYMNTEAFF. This rearrangement joins TRBV19 to TRBJ1-1; D is ambiguous. Germline loops: CDR1 LNHDA, CDR2 SQIVND (reference sequence). This CDR3 contains 13 residues. The V end lost 7 bases, the J end lost 0 bases, and 9 bases lay between the germline ends.

CDR3 nucleotide sequence: TGTGCCAGCAGGGTAGGGGATGAAAAACTGTTTTTT. Translated, it gives CASRVGDEKLFF. The chain uses TRBV2 and TRBJ1-4; D perhaps matches TRBD1 (5 bases). The length of the CDR3 is 12 residues. V was clipped by 6 bases and J by 6 bases, with 8 bases between them. Germline CDR1 is SNHLY and CDR2 is FYNNEI.

This chain connects TRBV6-6 to TRBJ1-3; maybe TRBD1 (5 bases). This CDR3 has 15 amino acids. Trimming pared 6 bases from V and 1 base from J, leaving 13 bases between. The germline V gene has CDR1 MNHNY and CDR2 SVGAGI (reference sequence). The CDR3 DNA reads TGTGCCAGCAGACTCACGCAGGGATCTGGAAACACCATATATTTT. It specifies CASRLTQGSGNTIYF.

Here the CDR3 reads CASSLVTGKRTEAFF. In nucleotides, the CDR3 is TGTGCCAGCAGCTTGGTGACGGGAAAGCGGACTGAAGCTTTCTTT. This chain joins TRBV5-6 and TRBJ1-1; D gene ambiguous. The CDR3 sequence is 15 residues long. V lost 0 bases, J lost 5 bases, and 14 bases lay in between. CDR1 SGHDT and CDR2 YYEEEE come from the germline V gene.

This rearrangement joins TRBV18 to TRBJ2-3; TRBD2 matches 7 bases. From germline, CDR1 is KGHSH and CDR2 LQKENI. This CDR3 is built from 15 residues. Trimming took 6 bases from V and 1 from J; bases not matched to a gene: 7. Written as DNA, the CDR3 is TGTGCCAGCTCCCGGGGCGGGAGAGGCACAGATACGCAGTATTTT. Translated, it gives CASSRGGRGTDTQYF.

CDR3 sequence: CATATHLGSAEAFF. CDR3 sequence (DNA): TGTGCCACCGCTACACACCTTGGATCTGCTGAAGCTTTCTTT. The rearrangement links TRBV15 to TRBJ1-1; D unclear. This CDR3 has 14 amino acids. Trimming pared 8 bases from V and 6 bases from J, leaving 19 bases between. Germline V lookup: CDR1 LNHNV, CDR2 YYDKDF (reference sequence).

This chain connects TRBV5-1 to TRBJ2-3, with 8 positions matching TRBD2. V was pared by 5 bases and J by 0 bases, with 2 bases of the junction left unmatched. CDR3 length: 14 residues. CDR1 and CDR2 from the germline V gene are SGHRS and YFSETQ. The CDR3 sequence: CASRVAGSTDTQYF. In nucleotides, the CDR3 is TGCGCCAGCAGAGTAGCGGGGAGCACAGATACGCAGTATTTT.

As regards this clone: In the same sample, other DNA sequences code for this CDR3. This chain uses TRBV2 with TRBJ2-7; D gene unclear. The CDR3 has 12 residues. V was cut by 6 bases and J by 2 bases, with 8 bases left in between. Germline V gene lookup returns CDR1 SNHLY and CDR2 FYNNEI. This chain's CDR3 is CASSLTTYEQYF. As DNA, the CDR3 is TGTGCCAGCAGCCTTACAACCTACGAGCAGTACTTC.

The sample holds one count of this clone. V usage is TRBV4-3 and J usage is TRBJ2-1; D is ambiguous. Germline V gene sequence: CDR1 LGHNA, CDR2 YSLEER. This CDR3 has 13 amino acids. V lost 0 bases to trimming and J lost 15 bases, with 15 bases between them. CDR3 in amino acids: CASSQDRSGLRFF. CDR3 DNA sequence: TGCGCCAGCAGCCAAGATCGGTCGGGTTTAAGGTTCTTC.

This clone has just a few counts. The J gene is TRBJ2-7, the V gene TRBV7-8; 8 nucleotides match TRBD2. The germline gives CDR1 SGHVS, CDR2 FQNEAQ. V trimming: 11 bases; J trimming: 0 bases; junction bases outside the gene matches: 9. The CDR3 has 14 residues. Here the CDR3 DNA reads TGTGCCGGGGGGAGCGGGAGATTCTCCTACGAGCAGTACTTC. Translating gives CAGGSGRFSYEQYF.

V gene TRBV19 combines with J gene TRBJ1-5, with 8 positions matching TRBD1. CDR1 and CDR2 from the germline V gene are LNHDA and SQIVND (reference sequence). The length of the CDR3 is 15 residues. Trimming cost V 1 base and J 5 bases; bases outside gene matches: 4. CDR3 DNA: TGTGCCAGTAGTATAGGGACAGGGCCACATCAGCCCCAGCATTTT. As protein: CASSIGTGPHQPQHF.

V usage is TRBV28 and J usage is TRBJ2-7, with D perhaps TRBD1 or TRBD2 (6 bases each). CDR3 length: 16 amino acids. Germline V CDR1 and CDR2: MDHEN, SYDVKM. The V end lost 5 bases, the J end lost 5 bases, and 22 bases lay between the germline ends. CDR3 loop: CASSPRGRLGENEQYF. For the CDR3, the DNA is TGTGCCAGCAGTCCCCGGGGGCGTCTGGGCGAGAACGAGCAGTACTTC. Filled out from reference TRBV28 and TRBJ2-7, the complete variable domain reads DVKVTQSSRYLVKRTGEKVFLECVQDMDHENMFWYRQDPGLGLRLIYFSYDVKMKEKGDIPEGYSVSREKKERFSLILESASTNQTSMYLCASSPRGRLGENEQYFGPGTRLTVT.

This chain uses TRBV6-6 with TRBJ1-1; D gene unclear. Between the trimmed V and J ends, which lost 2 bases and 6 bases, there was a span of 19 bases. Per germline, CDR1 MNHNY and CDR2 SVGAGI (reference sequence). The CDR3 has 16 residues. The CDR3 reads CASSYSGPPRRAEAFF. CDR3 DNA: TGTGCCAGCAGTTACAGTGGGCCGCCGCGAAGGGCTGAAGCTTTCTTT.

The chain carries TRBV6-1 and TRBJ1-5, with D tentatively TRBD1 (5 bases). The germline gives CDR1 MNHNS, CDR2 SASEGT. The length of the CDR3 is 15 residues. V was trimmed by 6 bases and J by 3 bases, leaving 15 bases between them. CDR3 sequence: CASSPLGGTNQPQHF. The CDR3 DNA follows: TGTGCCAGCAGCCCCCTGGGGGGGACCAATCAGCCCCAGCATTTT.